Below are 6 T cell receptor beta chains sequenced from a single sample in a study of blood T cell repertoires in COVID-19 (dated by TCRdb to the early 2020s). Receptors were amplified or captured by the immunoSEQ multiplex PCR assay. TCRdb carries this immuneACCESS record with in-frame sequences only. Its versions omit some clonotypes, under half of them owing to an unresolved V gene in the studies checked, with the rest unexplained. Counted in this sample were around 240,000 clones; roughly 85% of them appeared once. The ten largest clones capture around 2% of the sample. The sequenced sample consisted of PBMCs or T cells enriched from blood (not recorded which). All receptors come from a woman aged 45-60 years who had recovered from COVID-19.

This clone has just one count. The chain recombines TRBV5-5 with TRBJ1-1; weak D call: TRBD1 (5 bases). Germline assignment: CDR1 SGHKS and CDR2 YYEKEE (reference sequence). The CDR3 runs 13 residues. V lost 2 bases and J 6 bases, leaving 11 bases between the germline ends. DNA for the CDR3: TGTGCCAGCAGCTTCTCAGGGATAGCTGAAGCTTTCTTT. Translating it yields CASSFSGIAEAFF.

The V and J genes are TRBV7-9 and TRBJ1-4; 7 bases map to TRBD1. The CDR3 spans 16 residues. The J segment lost 8 bases and the V segment lost 4 bases, leaving 13 bases of the junction unmatched. From germline, CDR1 is SEHNR and CDR2 FQNEAQ (reference sequence). The CDR3 reads CASSSVTGTEGEKLFF. The CDR3 DNA follows: TGTGCCAGCAGCTCCGTGACCGGGACAGAAGGGGAAAAACTGTTTTTT. Filled out from reference TRBV7-9 and TRBJ1-4, the complete variable domain reads DTGVSQNPRHKITKRGQNVTFRCDPISEHNRLYWYRQTLGQGPEFLTYFQNEAQLEKSRLLSDRFSAERPKGSFSTLEIQRTEQGDSAMYLCASSSVTGTEGEKLFFGSGTQLSVL.

This clone was detected only a few times. The chain carries TRBV7-8 and TRBJ1-5; D call uncertain. Per the germline V gene, CDR1 is SGHVS and CDR2 is FQNEAQ. This CDR3 has 13 amino acids. V was cut by 4 bases and J by 4 bases, with 8 bases left in between. The chain's CDR3 is CASSSLRNQPQHF. In DNA, the CDR3 is TGTGCCAGCAGCTCCCTGCGGAATCAGCCCCAGCATTTT.

The V gene is TRBV10-1, the J gene TRBJ1-1; D gene unclear. Trimming removed 1 base from V and 0 bases from J, with 3 bases in between. CDR3 length: 13 residues. Germline-derived CDR1 and CDR2 are WNHNN and SYGVQD (reference sequence). DNA for the CDR3: TGCGCCAGCAGTGAGTACTTGAACACTGAAGCTTTCTTT. It specifies CASSEYLNTEAFF.

V usage is TRBV5-1 and J usage is TRBJ2-1; a weak D match, TRBD2 (6 bases). With 1 base removed from V and 8 bases from J, the gap between germline ends came to 16 bases. This CDR3 spans 15 amino acids. Per germline, CDR1 SGHRS and CDR2 YFSETQ. In DNA form, the CDR3 reads TGCGCCAGCAGCTTGTGGGGGGACCCACGGGATGAGCAGTTCTTC. This codes for CASSLWGDPRDEQFF.

The CDR3 nucleotides are TGCGCCAGCAGCCAAAGACAGGGGTTGGGCACTGAAGCTTTCTTT. Residues: CASSQRQGLGTEAFF. The V and J genes are TRBV4-1 and TRBJ1-1; TRBD1 matches at 8 bases. CDR1 and CDR2 (germline): MGHRA, YSYEKL. The CDR3 runs 15 residues. The V gene end was trimmed by 2 bases and the J gene end by 4 bases; junction bases not matched to a gene: 6.